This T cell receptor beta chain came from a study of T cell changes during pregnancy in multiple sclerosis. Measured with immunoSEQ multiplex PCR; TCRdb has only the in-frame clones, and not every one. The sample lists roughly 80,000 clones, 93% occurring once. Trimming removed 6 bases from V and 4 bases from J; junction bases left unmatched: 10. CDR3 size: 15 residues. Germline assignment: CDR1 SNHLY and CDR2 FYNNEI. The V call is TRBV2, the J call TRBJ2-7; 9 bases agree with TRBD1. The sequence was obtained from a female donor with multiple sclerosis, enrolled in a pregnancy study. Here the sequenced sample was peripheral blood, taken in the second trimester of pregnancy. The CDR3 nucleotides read TGTGCCAGCAGATTGGAGGGGACAGGGCCGTACGAGCAGTACTTC. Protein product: CASRLEGTGPYEQYF. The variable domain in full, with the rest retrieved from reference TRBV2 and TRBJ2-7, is EPEVTQTPSHQVTQMGQEVILRCVPISNHLYFYWYRQILGQKVEFLVSFYNNEISEKSEIFDDQFSVERPDGSNFTLKIRSTKLEDSAMYFCASRLEGTGPYEQYFGPGTRLTVT.